This paragraph reports one T cell receptor (beta chain). This clonotype was counted many times. Its antigen specificity is not known. No base quality information exists; no much larger clone differs at one position. Receptor libraries were prepared by multiplex PCR. Reads for this sample came from an Illumina HiSeq 4000. To build TCR beta libraries, CDR3 regions were amplified by Arm-PCR using iRepertoire HTBI primers. Before sequencing, the PCR products underwent gel purification. In the source study's methods: Gene usage analysis of CDR3 amino acid clonotypes relied on the roughly 64 TRBV and 12 to 15 TRBJ segments identified across samples. Filtered high-quality paired reads were merged into contigs using COPE and FqMerger. BLAST was used to align contigs to IMGT TRBV, TRBD and TRBJ reference genes, and CDR3 was defined according to IMGT. Highly expanded clones were defined as clonotypes with a frequency above 0.1%. Shannon entropy served as the measure of repertoire diversity, while the Gini coefficient captured V-J evenness. A clonotype was considered public if more than one individual shared it. TCRdb reprocessed the public reads (quality trimming at Q25 with fastp, clone calling with MiXCR) and kept in-frame beta chains. Duplicate CDR3 protein sequences are folded into a single record with the most common DNA and genes. The V and J calls were not made by the authors but by TCRdb's processing. In all, the sample holds about 540,000 distinct CDR3 sequences, and around an eighth of those were seen once. More than 8.5% of the sample goes to the ten largest clones.

This sample was included in a study of regulatory T cells in long-lasting Graves disease (dated by TCRdb to the early 2020s). For context, the study as a whole: In the newly diagnosed Graves' disease group, patients had been taking antithyroid drugs for less than 3 months. Patients with persistent Graves' disease were compared with patients with newly diagnosed Graves' disease using TCR sequencing and RNA sequencing of peripheral blood. The study took place in China and was registered as a clinical trial. TCR sequencing covered roughly 13 persistent and approximately 20 newly diagnosed Graves' disease patients, 33 samples in total.

The CDR3 sequence holds 15 residues, the cysteine and phenylalanine included. Only CDR3 DNA is held: 45 bases, read in frame from base 1. CDR1 and CDR2, looked up from the germline V gene (reference sequence), are LNHDA and SQIVND. V loses 2 bases at its end and J loses 5 bases; junction bases beyond the gene matches: 7. Beyond this particular receptor, the publication reports: Persistent disease showed preferential use of TRBV28, TRBJ1-2 and TRBJ2-5, whereas newly diagnosed disease favored TRBV20-1 and TRBJ2-1. Compared with newly diagnosed patients, patients with persistent Graves' disease had lower TCR Shannon entropy and fewer highly expanded clones, which suggests clonal expansion. Only peripheral blood was studied, because thyroid tissue, the primary lesion, was inaccessible. As a limitation, the authors acknowledged that the small sample size may reduce accuracy. Sequencing and analysis were restricted to the TCR beta chain. Patients with persistent disease shared more public clonotypes (around 2,500) than newly diagnosed patients did (966).

Interpreted using the paper, the time point label stands for: newly diagnosed GD, antithyroid drugs for less than 3 months. RNA was extracted from PBMCs in TRIzol for both TCR sequencing and RNA sequencing. Graves' disease was diagnosed according to American Thyroid Association guidelines. Patients for the study were recruited at an endocrinology department in Xi'an, China. From each patient, about 9 milliliters of peripheral blood was collected into an EDTA anticoagulant tube. Ficoll Paque Plus density gradient separation was used to isolate PBMCs, and no further T cell sorting was performed. An Agilent 2100 Bioanalyzer and agarose gel were used to check RNA quality, while a NanoDrop 2000 measured RNA concentration. Another study also made use of these data, one on T cells in Graves' hyperthyroidism and ophthalmopathy. In that second paper, the authors write: Graves' hyperthyroidism was defined as stable when no progression to ophthalmopathy occurred over 18 months of follow-up. The hyperthyroidism patients were between 18 and 65 years old and newly diagnosed, with a disease duration of less than 2 months. Patients with uncontrolled infections, other autoimmune diseases, pregnancy or lactation were excluded. Diagnoses were based on clinical symptoms, serum thyroxine and TRAb, thyroid ultrasound and orbital computed tomography. For the first round of RT-PCR on the TCR CDR3, the HTBI primer set was used together with the Qiagen OneStep RT-PCR kit. Most expanded thyroid clonotypes (frequency above 0.001) were also found in blood, which suggests that blood repertoires may mirror thyroid immune responses. A 13 V-J signature model separated ophthalmopathy from stable hyperthyroidism, with 87.88% sensitivity and about 81% specificity in cross-validation and 80%/75% in testing. During validation, the model predicted progression to ophthalmopathy a median of approximately six months ahead of onset, with roughly 65% sensitivity and 72.22% specificity. To identify distinguishing TCR V-J signatures, a discovery cohort of around 98 patients was used, comprising 43 with Graves' ophthalmopathy and approximately 58 with stable Graves' hyperthyroidism. Whether ophthalmopathy could be predicted prospectively was tested in an independent validation cohort made up of some 20 hyperthyroidism patients plus 17 patients who later progressed to ophthalmopathy. The approximately 98 discovery patients were randomly divided into training and test sets at a 7:3 ratio. The study also compared thyroid tissue and blood T-cell repertoires from 5 to 7 Graves' hyperthyroidism patients. After blood sampling, hyperthyroidism patients were treated with methimazole at a starting dose of 30 mg daily, and ophthalmopathy patients were treated with high-dose intravenous methylprednisolone. Libraries were constructed in a second round of multiplex PCR, after which size selection and purification were performed. Sequencing of the libraries was done on an Illumina HiSeq2000 using paired-end 100 bp reads. Raw data were processed with SOAPnuke, discarding reads with adapters, uncalled bases, mean Phred below 15, or no exact constant-primer or identifier match. High-quality paired reads were merged with COPE v1.2.5, and unique nucleotide sequences were defined as clonotypes. Clonotypes were aligned to IMGT TRBV, TRBD and TRBJ reference segments using MiTCR v1.1. The analysis included only V-J combinations with a frequency above 0.0001, which together covered about 99% of the repertoires. A TCS score was defined as the ratio between F50 (clonal expansion) and ExV (chaos), using BLOSUM62-based TCRdist between CDR3 peptides within each V-J. Welch's t-statistics and random forest reduced 514 V-J features to 10 to 15, which were used in a naive Bayes classifier (R e1071). Sample size was not statistically predetermined, and investigators were not blinded to group allocation. The paper describes TCR Vbeta CDR3 sequencing of 120 to 150 peripheral blood samples, made up of 43 ophthalmopathy patients, 70 to 75 hyperthyroidism patients and 17 progressor patients.

This specimen was peripheral blood mononuclear cells (PBMCs), taken at new diagnosis, from a patient treated with antithyroid drugs. The rearranged segments are TRBV19 and TRBJ1-1; 8 of the junction bases match TRBD1. This clonotype originated in a man aged 25-40 years with Graves disease. Donor details come from another sample of the same person, matched by shared clones. The nucleotides read TGTGCCAGTAGTATAATCCGGACAGGGAGGACTGAAGCTTTCTTT. This gives the protein CASSIIRTGRTEAFF.